A selection of T cell receptor beta chains follows, all from one sample in a study of shared clonotypes between healthy human individuals. The assay was immunoSEQ multiplex PCR, and TCRdb's table has in-frame clones only and misses some. The sample lists under 850,000 clones, about 92% seen once, with around 24% in the top ten. The specimen sequenced was naive CD8+ T cells sorted from blood. The source is a man aged 30 to 45 in good health. Both conserved end residues are part of each CDR3. D genes are given only for firm matches. Size tells how often a clone was seen (once, few, many) or the class of an expanded clone, and some rows leave it out.

length: 16; J: TRBJ2-1; D: TRBD1; V: TRBV14; size: .; DNA: TGTGCCAGCAGCCCTATCCCCGGGACAGGGCATACTGAGCAGTTCTTC; CDR3: CASSPIPGTGHTEQFF
length: 16; J: TRBJ2-5; D: TRBD2; V: TRBV27; size: .; DNA: TGTGCCAGCAGCCCAGGAGTTAGCGGGTACCAAGAGACCCAGTACTTC; CDR3: CASSPGVSGYQETQYF
length: 15; J: TRBJ2-2; D: TRBD1; V: TRBV15; size: .; DNA: TGTGCCACCCGACCGGGACAGGGTTTAGCCGGGGAGCTGTTTTTT; CDR3: CATRPGQGLAGELFF
length: 17; J: TRBJ2-7; D: TRBD2; V: TRBV2; size: .; DNA: TGTGCCAGCAGCGGCACACCTAGCGGGAGCTCCCTCTACGAGCAGTACTTC; CDR3: CASSGTPSGSSLYEQYF
length: 20; J: TRBJ2-1; D: TRBD1; V: TRBV28; size: .; DNA: TGTGCCAGCAATCCTCCCGGGACAGGGGGCACTAGCGGGGTATACAATGAGCAGTTCTTC; CDR3: CASNPPGTGGTSGVYNEQFF
length: 18; J: TRBJ2-7; D: .; V: TRBV6-1; size: .; DNA: TGTGCCAGCAGTGTTTACGTCCACACGGGGGACAGTTTCTACGAGCAGTACTTC; CDR3: CASSVYVHTGDSFYEQYF
length: 19; J: TRBJ2-1; D: .; V: TRBV7-8; size: .; DNA: TGTGCCAGCAGCTTAGCATCCGCCCCTTATAGGACTAACAACAATGAGCAGTTCTTC; CDR3: CASSLASAPYRTNNNEQFF
length: 15; J: TRBJ2-1; D: TRBD1; V: TRBV27; size: .; DNA: TGTGCCAGCAGCTCCGGCCCGGGACAGGGGGAATCTCAGTTCTTC; CDR3: CASSSGPGQGESQFF
length: 13; J: TRBJ1-1; D: .; V: TRBV6-5; size: once; DNA: TGTGCCAGCAGTAGAGGTTTGGGCACTGAAGCTTTCTTT; CDR3: CASSRGLGTEAFF
length: 14; J: TRBJ2-7; D: TRBD2; V: TRBV7-2; size: once; DNA: TGTGCCAGCAGACCGGGACTAGCCCTTTACGAGCAGTACTTC; CDR3: CASRPGLALYEQYF
length: 14; J: TRBJ2-7; D: TRBD2; V: TRBV9; size: .; DNA: TGTGCCAGCAGCGGGACTAGCGTCTCCTACGAGCAGTACTTC; CDR3: CASSGTSVSYEQYF
length: 15; J: TRBJ1-5; D: .; V: TRBV28; size: .; DNA: TGTGCCACGCGAAGTATCGTGGGGGGCAATCAGCCCCAGCATTTT; CDR3: CATRSIVGGNQPQHF
length: 16; J: TRBJ2-3; D: TRBD2; V: TRBV7-6; size: few; DNA: TGTGCCAGCAGCGCCACCGGGACTAGTCTTAGAGATACGCAGTATTTT; CDR3: CASSATGTSLRDTQYF
length: 12; J: TRBJ2-2; D: .; V: TRBV7-9; size: .; DNA: TGTGCCAGCAGTCATGGCACCGGGGAGCTGTTTTTT; CDR3: CASSHGTGELFF
length: 12; J: TRBJ2-2; D: .; V: TRBV7-9; size: once; DNA: TGTGCCAGCAGCCCGCGCGCCGGGGAGCTGTTTTTT; CDR3: CASSPRAGELFF
length: 12; J: TRBJ1-2; D: .; V: TRBV28; size: .; DNA: TGTGCCAGCAGGCGGGACACCTATGGCTACACCTTC; CDR3: CASRRDTYGYTF
length: 15; J: TRBJ1-4; D: TRBD1; V: TRBV27; size: .; DNA: TGTGCCAGCAGTTTCACCAGGGGGACTAATGAAAAACTGTTTTTT; CDR3: CASSFTRGTNEKLFF
length: 14; J: TRBJ2-3; D: .; V: TRBV27; size: .; DNA: TGTGCCAGCAGTTTAGGGACTCTCATAGATACGCAGTATTTT; CDR3: CASSLGTLIDTQYF
length: 14; J: TRBJ1-1; D: .; V: TRBV7-3; size: .; DNA: TGTGCCAGCAGCCCGAGCGGAGGGAACACTGAAGCTTTCTTT; CDR3: CASSPSGGNTEAFF
length: 14; J: TRBJ2-7; D: .; V: TRBV5-8; size: .; DNA: TGTGCCAGCAGCTCCGATCAGGGAACCCCCCGGGAATACTTC; CDR3: CASSSDQGTPREYF
length: 16; J: TRBJ1-1; D: TRBD1; V: TRBV11-2; size: .; DNA: TGTGCCAGCAGCCCAGATTACAGGGGGCGTTCCACTGAAGCTTTCTTT; CDR3: CASSPDYRGRSTEAFF
length: 15; J: TRBJ2-7; D: TRBD2; V: TRBV7-6; size: few; DNA: TGTGCCAGCAGCTCCCCTAGCGGGGAAGTGGACGAGCAGTACTTC; CDR3: CASSSPSGEVDEQYF
length: 11; J: TRBJ2-7; D: .; V: TRBV25-1; size: .; DNA: TGTGCCAGCAGTCAGACCTACGAGCAGTACTTC; CDR3: CASSQTYEQYF
length: 12; J: TRBJ2-2; D: .; V: TRBV27; size: .; DNA: TGTGCCAGCAGTCTATACACCGGGGAGCTGTTTTTT; CDR3: CASSLYTGELFF
length: 14; J: TRBJ2-5; D: TRBD2; V: TRBV29-1; size: .; DNA: TGCAGCGTTGATAGCGGGAGGGCGGGAGAGACCCAGTACTTC; CDR3: CSVDSGRAGETQYF
length: 13; J: TRBJ2-2; D: .; V: TRBV4-1; size: few; DNA: TGCGCCAGCAGCCAAGGGAGAACCGGGGAGCTGTTTTTT; CDR3: CASSQGRTGELFF
length: 12; J: TRBJ2-3; D: .; V: TRBV7-3; size: .; DNA: TGTGCCAGCAGCCAAGGCGGGGATACGCAGTATTTT; CDR3: CASSQGGDTQYF
length: 12; J: TRBJ2-1; D: .; V: TRBV10-1; size: .; DNA: TGCGCCAGCAGGGGGGCAGGGAATGAGCAGTTCTTC; CDR3: CASRGAGNEQFF
length: 15; J: TRBJ1-1; D: .; V: TRBV4-1; size: .; DNA: TGCGCCAGCAGCCAAGGCCCGAGGACGCGGACTGAAGCTTTCTTT; CDR3: CASSQGPRTRTEAFF
length: 15; J: TRBJ2-5; D: .; V: TRBV28; size: .; DNA: TGTGCCAGCAGTGCCTTAGAAAGGGGGAGGGAGACCCAGTACTTC; CDR3: CASSALERGRETQYF
length: 16; J: TRBJ2-7; D: TRBD2; V: TRBV6-1; size: .; DNA: TGTGCCAGCAGTGAACTAGCGGGAGTTTACTCTTACGAGCAGTACTTC; CDR3: CASSELAGVYSYEQYF
length: 16; J: TRBJ2-2; D: .; V: TRBV9; size: .; DNA: TGTGCCAGCAGCGCAACCAGGGGGCGGGAGTTCGGGGAGCTGTTTTTT; CDR3: CASSATRGREFGELFF
length: 15; J: TRBJ2-7; D: .; V: TRBV5-4; size: .; DNA: TGTGCCAGCAGCCCGGAGGCCCATCAGGTCCACGAGCAGTACTTC; CDR3: CASSPEAHQVHEQYF
length: 14; J: TRBJ2-7; D: .; V: TRBV10-3; size: .; DNA: TGTGCCATCAGTGAGTCGAATACGTACTTCGAGCAGTACTTC; CDR3: CAISESNTYFEQYF
length: 13; J: TRBJ2-1; D: .; V: TRBV27; size: .; DNA: TGTGCCAGCAGTTTCGGTAGCTACAATGAGCAGTTCTTC; CDR3: CASSFGSYNEQFF
length: 14; J: TRBJ2-1; D: .; V: TRBV7-8; size: .; DNA: TGTGCCAGCAGCTTAGGGGTTAGCCACAATGAGCAGTTCTTC; CDR3: CASSLGVSHNEQFF